This TCR beta chain was obtained from a study of cytomegalovirus exposure and HLA in healthy donors. Concerning this clone: Its target is not known.

Germline CDR1 is SGHAT and CDR2 is FQNNGV. The CDR3 extends over 15 amino acids. V was pared by 4 bases and J by 0 bases, with 11 bases between. Primers: 60 Vbeta forward and 13 Jbeta reverse. Original processing methods: Unique TCR beta chains numbered about 72 million in a later analysis, with around 10 million shared. Repertoires were generated with immunoSEQ multiplex PCR, while TCRdb's copy carries only in-frame clones and drops some. V, J and clone size derive from that table, while D and trimming were established from the DNA sequence. Of about 160,000 clones listed, 87% are singletons. Study-level results: The records held CMV serostatus as the only immune exposure information. In a later analysis, compared with equally common non-associated chains, HLA-associated beta chains were more expanded.

The source material was PBMCs. This clonotype was obtained from a woman under 40 in good health and CMV-seronegative. V is TRBV11-2 and J is TRBJ2-3; D possibly corresponds to TRBD1 (6 bases). This CDR3 is CASSSGVQSTDTQYF. As DNA, the CDR3 is TGTGCCAGCAGCTCAGGGGTACAAAGCACAGATACGCAGTATTTT. The full variable domain, with the rest looked up from reference TRBV11-2 and TRBJ2-3, is EAGVAQSPRYKIIEKRQSVAFWCNPISGHATLYWYQQILGQGPKLLIQFQNNGVVDDSQLPKDRFSAERLKGVDSTLKIQPAKLEDSAVYLCASSSGVQSTDTQYFGPGTRLTVL.